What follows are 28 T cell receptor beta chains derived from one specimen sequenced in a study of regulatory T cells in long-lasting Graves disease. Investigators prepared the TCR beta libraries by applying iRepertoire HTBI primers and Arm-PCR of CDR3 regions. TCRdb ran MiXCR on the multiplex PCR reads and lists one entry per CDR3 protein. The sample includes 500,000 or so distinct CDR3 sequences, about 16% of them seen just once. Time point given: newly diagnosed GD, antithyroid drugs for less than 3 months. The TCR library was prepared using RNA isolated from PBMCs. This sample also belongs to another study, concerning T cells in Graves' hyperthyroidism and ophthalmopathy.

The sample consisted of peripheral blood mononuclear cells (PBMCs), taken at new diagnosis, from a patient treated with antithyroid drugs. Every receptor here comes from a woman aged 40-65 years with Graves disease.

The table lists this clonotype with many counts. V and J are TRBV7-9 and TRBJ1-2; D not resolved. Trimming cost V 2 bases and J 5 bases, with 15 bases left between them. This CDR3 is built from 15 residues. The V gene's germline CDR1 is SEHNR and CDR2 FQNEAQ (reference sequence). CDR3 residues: CASSLRRSEGYGYTF. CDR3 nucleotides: TGTGCCAGCAGCTTACGGCGATCGGAAGGGTATGGCTACACCTTC.

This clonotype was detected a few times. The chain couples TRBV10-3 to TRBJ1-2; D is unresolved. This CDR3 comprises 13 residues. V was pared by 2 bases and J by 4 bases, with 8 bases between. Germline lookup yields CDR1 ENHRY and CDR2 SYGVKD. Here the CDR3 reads CAISETQGYGYTF. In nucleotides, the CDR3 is TGTGCCATCAGTGAGACCCAAGGCTATGGCTACACCTTC.

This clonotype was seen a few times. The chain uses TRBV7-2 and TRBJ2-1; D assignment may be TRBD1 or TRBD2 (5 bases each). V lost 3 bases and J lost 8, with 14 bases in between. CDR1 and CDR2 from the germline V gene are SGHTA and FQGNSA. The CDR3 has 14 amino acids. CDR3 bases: TGTGCCAGCAGCTTCGGGGCCGCGTACGATGAGCAGTTCTTC. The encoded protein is CASSFGAAYDEQFF.

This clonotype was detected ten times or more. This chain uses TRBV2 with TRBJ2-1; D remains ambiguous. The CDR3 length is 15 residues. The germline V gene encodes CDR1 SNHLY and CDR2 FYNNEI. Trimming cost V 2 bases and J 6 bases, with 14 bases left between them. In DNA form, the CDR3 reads TGTGCCAGCAGTGAAATCTACCACAGAACCAATGAGCAGTTCTTC. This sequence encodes CASSEIYHRTNEQFF.

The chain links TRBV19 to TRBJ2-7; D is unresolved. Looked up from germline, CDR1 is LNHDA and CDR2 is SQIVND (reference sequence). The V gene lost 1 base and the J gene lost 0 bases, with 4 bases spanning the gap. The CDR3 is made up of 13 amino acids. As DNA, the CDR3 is TGTGCCAGTAGTATAGGTAGCTCCTACGAGCAGTACTTC. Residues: CASSIGSSYEQYF.

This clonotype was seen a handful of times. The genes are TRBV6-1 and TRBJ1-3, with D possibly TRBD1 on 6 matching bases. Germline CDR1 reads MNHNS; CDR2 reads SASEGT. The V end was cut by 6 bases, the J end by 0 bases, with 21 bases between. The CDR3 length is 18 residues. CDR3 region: CASSRATGTPYSGNTIYF. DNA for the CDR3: TGTGCCAGCAGCCGAGCAACAGGGACCCCTTACTCTGGAAACACCATATATTTT.

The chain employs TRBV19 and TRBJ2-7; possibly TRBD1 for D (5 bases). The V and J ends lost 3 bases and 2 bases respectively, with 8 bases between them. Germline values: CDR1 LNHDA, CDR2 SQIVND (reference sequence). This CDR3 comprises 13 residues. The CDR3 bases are TGTGCCAGTAGTATCCAGGGAACCTACGAGCAGTACTTC. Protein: CASSIQGTYEQYF. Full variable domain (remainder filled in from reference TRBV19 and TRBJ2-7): DGGITQSPKYLFRKEGQNVTLSCEQNLNHDAMYWYRQDPGQGLRLIYYSQIVNDFQKGDIAEGYSVSREKKESFPLTVTSAQKNPTAFYLCASSIQGTYEQYFGPGTRLTVT.

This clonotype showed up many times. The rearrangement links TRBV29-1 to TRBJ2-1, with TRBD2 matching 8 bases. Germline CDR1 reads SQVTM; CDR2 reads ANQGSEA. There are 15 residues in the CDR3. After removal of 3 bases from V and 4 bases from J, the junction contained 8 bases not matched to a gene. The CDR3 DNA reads TGCAGCGTTGAGCCCGAGACTAGCGTATACAATGAGCAGTTCTTC. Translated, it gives CSVEPETSVYNEQFF.

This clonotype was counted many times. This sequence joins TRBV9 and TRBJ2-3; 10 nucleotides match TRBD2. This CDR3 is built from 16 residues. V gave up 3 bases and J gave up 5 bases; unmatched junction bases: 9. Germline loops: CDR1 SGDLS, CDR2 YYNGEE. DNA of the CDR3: TGTGCCAGCAGCGACCCAAGCGGGGGGGCCAGAGATACGCAGTATTTT. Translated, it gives CASSDPSGGARDTQYF.

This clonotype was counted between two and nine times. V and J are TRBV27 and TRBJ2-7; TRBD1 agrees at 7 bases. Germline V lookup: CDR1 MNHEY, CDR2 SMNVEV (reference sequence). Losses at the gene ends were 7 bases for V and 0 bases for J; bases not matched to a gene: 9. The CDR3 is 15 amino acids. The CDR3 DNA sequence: TGTGCCAGCAATAGACAGGGCAAAAGCTCCTACGAGCAGTACTTC. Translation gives CASNRQGKSSYEQYF.

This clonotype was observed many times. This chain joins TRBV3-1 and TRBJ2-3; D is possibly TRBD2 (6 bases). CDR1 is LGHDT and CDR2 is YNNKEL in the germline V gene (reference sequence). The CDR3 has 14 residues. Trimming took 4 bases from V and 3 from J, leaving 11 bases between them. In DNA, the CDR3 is TGTGCCAGCAGCCTTGCCGCGGGAACAGATACGCAGTATTTT. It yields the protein CASSLAAGTDTQYF.

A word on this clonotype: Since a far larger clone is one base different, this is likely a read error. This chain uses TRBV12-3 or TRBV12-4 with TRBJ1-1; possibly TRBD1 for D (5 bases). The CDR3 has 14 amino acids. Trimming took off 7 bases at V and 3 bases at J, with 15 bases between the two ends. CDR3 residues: CASTTGRADTEAFF. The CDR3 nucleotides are TGTGCCAGCACCACAGGACGGGCGGACACTGAAGCTTTCTTT.

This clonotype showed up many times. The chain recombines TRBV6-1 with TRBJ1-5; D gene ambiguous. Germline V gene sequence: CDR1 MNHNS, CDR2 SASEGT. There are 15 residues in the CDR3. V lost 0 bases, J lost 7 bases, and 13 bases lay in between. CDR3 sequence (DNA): TGTGCCAGCAGTGAAGCAGTCGGATTAGGGCAGCCCCAGCATTTT. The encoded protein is CASSEAVGLGQPQHF.

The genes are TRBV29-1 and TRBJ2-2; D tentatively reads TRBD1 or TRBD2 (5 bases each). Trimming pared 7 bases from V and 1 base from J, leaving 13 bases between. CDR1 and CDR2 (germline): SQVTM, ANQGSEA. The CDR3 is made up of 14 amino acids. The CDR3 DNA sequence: TGCAGCGCTTCGGGACGGAAGAACACCGGGGAGCTGTTTTTT. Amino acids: CSASGRKNTGELFF.

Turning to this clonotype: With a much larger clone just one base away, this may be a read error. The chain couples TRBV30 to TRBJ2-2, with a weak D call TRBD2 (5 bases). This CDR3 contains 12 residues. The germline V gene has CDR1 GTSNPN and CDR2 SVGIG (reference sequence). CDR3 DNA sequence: TGTGCCCGGGCCCGGGTGGCCGGGGAGCTGTCTTTT. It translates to CARARVAGELSF. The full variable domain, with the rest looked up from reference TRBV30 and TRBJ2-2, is SQTIHQWPATLVQPVGSPLSLECTVEGTSNPNLYWYRQAAGRGLQLLFYSVGIGQISSEVPQNLSASRPQDRQFILSSKKLLLSDSGFYLCARARVAGELSFGEGSRLTVL.

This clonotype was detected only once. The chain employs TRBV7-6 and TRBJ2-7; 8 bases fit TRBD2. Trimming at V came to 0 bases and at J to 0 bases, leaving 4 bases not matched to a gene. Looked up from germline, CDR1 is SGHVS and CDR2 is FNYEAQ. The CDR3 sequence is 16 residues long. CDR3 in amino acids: CASSLAGRGVSYEQYF. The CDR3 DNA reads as TGTGCCAGCAGCTTAGCGGGGCGGGGGGTCTCCTACGAGCAGTACTTC.

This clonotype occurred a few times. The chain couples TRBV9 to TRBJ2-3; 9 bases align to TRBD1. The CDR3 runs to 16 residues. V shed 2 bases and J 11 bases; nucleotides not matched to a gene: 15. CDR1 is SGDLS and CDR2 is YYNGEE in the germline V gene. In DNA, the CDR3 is TGTGCCAGCAGCGTCGACACAGGGGGCGCCAGTCTGGGGCAGTATTTT. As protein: CASSVDTGGASLGQYF.

CDR3 DNA sequence: TGCGCCAGCAGTCAAGGGGCTAAAGAGACCCAGTACTTC. It specifies CASSQGAKETQYF. V and J are TRBV10-2 and TRBJ2-5; TRBD1 is a possible D gene (5 bases). The CDR3 sequence is 13 residues long. V lost 5 bases, J lost 3 bases, and 10 bases lay in between. CDR1 and CDR2 (germline): WSHSY, SAAADI.

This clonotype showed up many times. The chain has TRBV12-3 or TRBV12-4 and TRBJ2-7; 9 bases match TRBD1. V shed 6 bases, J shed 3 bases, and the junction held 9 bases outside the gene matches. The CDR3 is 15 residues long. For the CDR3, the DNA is TGTGCCAGCAGCCAAGGACAGGGGAAATTCTACGAGCAGTACTTC. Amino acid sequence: CASSQGQGKFYEQYF.

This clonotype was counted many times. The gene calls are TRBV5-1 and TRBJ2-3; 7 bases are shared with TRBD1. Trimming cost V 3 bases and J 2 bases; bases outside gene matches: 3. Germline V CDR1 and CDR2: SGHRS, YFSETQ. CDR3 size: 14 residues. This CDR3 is CASSSDRATDTQYF. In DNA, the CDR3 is TGCGCCAGCAGCTCAGACAGGGCCACAGATACGCAGTATTTT.

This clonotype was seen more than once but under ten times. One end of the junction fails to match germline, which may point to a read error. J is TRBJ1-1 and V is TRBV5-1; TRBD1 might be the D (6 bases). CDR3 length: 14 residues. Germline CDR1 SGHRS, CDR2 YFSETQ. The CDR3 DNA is TGCGCCAGCGGCTTACAGGGTGCTAGCACTGAAGCTTTCTTT. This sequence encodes CASGLQGASTEAFF.

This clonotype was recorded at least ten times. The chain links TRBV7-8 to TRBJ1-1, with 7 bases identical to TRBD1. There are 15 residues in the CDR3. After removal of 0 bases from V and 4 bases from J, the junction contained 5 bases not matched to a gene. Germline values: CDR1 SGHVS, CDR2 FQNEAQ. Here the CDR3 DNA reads TGTGCCAGCAGCTTAGCGGGACAGAGTTCCACTGAAGCTTTCTTT. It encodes CASSLAGQSSTEAFF.

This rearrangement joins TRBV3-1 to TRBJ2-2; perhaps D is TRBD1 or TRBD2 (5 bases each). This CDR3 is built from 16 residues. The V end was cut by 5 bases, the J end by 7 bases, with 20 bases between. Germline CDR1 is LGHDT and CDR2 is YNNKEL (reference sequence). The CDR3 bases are TGTGCCAGCAGCGACCGAACCGGGACCTCGGGCGGGGAGCTGTTTTTT. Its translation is CASSDRTGTSGGELFF.

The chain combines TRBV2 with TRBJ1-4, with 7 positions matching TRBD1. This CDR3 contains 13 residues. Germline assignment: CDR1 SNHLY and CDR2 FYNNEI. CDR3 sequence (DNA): TGTGCGAACTGGGACAGAACTAATGAAAAACTGTTTTTT. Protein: CANWDRTNEKLFF.

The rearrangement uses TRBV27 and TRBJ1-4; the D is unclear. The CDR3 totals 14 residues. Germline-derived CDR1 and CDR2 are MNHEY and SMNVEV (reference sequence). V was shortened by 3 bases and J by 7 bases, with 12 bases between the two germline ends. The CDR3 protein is CASSLKPRSEKLFF. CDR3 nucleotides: TGTGCCAGCAGTTTGAAGCCCCGGAGTGAAAAACTGTTTTTT.

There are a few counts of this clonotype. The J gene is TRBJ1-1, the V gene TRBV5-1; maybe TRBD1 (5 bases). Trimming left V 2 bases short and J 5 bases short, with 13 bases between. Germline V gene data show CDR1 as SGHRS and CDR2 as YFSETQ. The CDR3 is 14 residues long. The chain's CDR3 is CASSLARAETEAFF. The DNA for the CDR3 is TGCGCCAGCAGCTTAGCCAGGGCGGAAACTGAAGCTTTCTTT.

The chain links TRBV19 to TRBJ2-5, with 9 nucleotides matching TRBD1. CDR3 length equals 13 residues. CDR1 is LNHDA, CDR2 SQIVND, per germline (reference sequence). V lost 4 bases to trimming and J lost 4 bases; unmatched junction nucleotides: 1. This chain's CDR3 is CASSTDRGETQYF. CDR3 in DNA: TGTGCCAGTAGTACGGACAGGGGAGAGACCCAGTACTTC.

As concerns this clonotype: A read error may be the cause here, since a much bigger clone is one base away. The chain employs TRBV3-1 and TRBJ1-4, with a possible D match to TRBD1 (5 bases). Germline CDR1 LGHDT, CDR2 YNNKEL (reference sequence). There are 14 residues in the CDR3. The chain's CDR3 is CARSQGQGWEKLFF. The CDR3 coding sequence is TGTGCCAGGAGCCAAGGGCAGGGCTGGGAAAAACTGTTTTTT.